A single sample is the source of the 32 T cell receptor beta chains below, sequenced in a study of cytomegalovirus exposure and HLA in healthy donors. PCR used 60 Vbeta primers and 13 Jbeta primers. The method was immunoSEQ multiplex PCR; TCRdb's version includes in-frame clones alone and lacks a portion of them. The sample carries some 150,000 clones, around a tenth recorded once. The specimen sequenced was PBMCs. These receptors all stem from a male donor in good health and CMV-seronegative.

CDR3 residues: CASSLLVAPGDYTF. CDR3 in DNA: TGTGCCAGCAGCTTACTAGTAGCGCCCGGGGACTACACCTTC. The gene calls are TRBV7-2 and TRBJ1-2, with D unclear. The CDR3 loop spans 14 amino acids. CDR1 and CDR2 from the germline V gene are SGHTA and FQGNSA. Trimming took 2 bases from V and 10 from J, leaving 17 bases between them.

CDR3 DNA: TGCGCCAGCAGCCAAGATGTTGATTGGGGGCGGGTCAATGAGCAGTTCTTC. Translation gives CASSQDVDWGRVNEQFF. The chain uses TRBV4-1 and TRBJ2-1; perhaps TRBD1 as D (6 bases). The CDR3 covers 17 residues. V shed 0 bases and J shed 6 bases, with 18 bases lying between them. CDR1 is MGHRA and CDR2 is YSYEKL in the germline V gene.

The V call is TRBV7-2, the J call TRBJ2-3, with D perhaps matching TRBD1 (6 bases). V lost 3 bases and J 3 bases, leaving 25 bases between the germline ends. From germline, CDR1 is SGHTA and CDR2 FQGNSA. This CDR3 has 19 residues. Written as DNA, the CDR3 is TGTGCCAGCAGCTTCCCCGCGATTCGGGACACCTCCGAAACAGATACGCAGTATTTT. Protein sequence: CASSFPAIRDTSETDTQYF.

The V and J genes are TRBV29-1 and TRBJ2-7; the D is unclear. In germline, CDR1 is SQVTM, CDR2 ANQGSEA. The CDR3 loop spans 12 amino acids. V was pared by 5 bases and J by 0 bases, with 8 bases between. Here the CDR3 DNA reads TGCAGCGTTTCAGGCAGCTCCTACGAGCAGTACTTC. Its translation is CSVSGSSYEQYF.

This clone has only a few counts. This chain joins TRBV6-1 and TRBJ1-4; 10 nucleotides align to TRBD1. V gave up 7 bases and J gave up 6 bases; unmatched junction bases: 5. The CDR3 extends over 14 amino acids. Germline lookup yields CDR1 MNHNS and CDR2 SASEGT. The CDR3 DNA is TGTGCCAGCACTACCGGGACAGGGGATGAAAAACTGTTTTTT. Translation gives CASTTGTGDEKLFF.

The chain employs TRBV6-5 and TRBJ2-7; D unresolved. Trimming left V 2 bases short and J 6 bases short, with 8 bases between. Germline V gene data show CDR1 as MNHEY and CDR2 as SVGAGI. The CDR3 runs 12 residues. CDR3 nucleotides: TGTGCCAGCAGTTACGGAGTTTCCGAGCAGTACTTC. It is translated as CASSYGVSEQYF.

The CDR3 nucleotides are TGTGCCACTCTTCGGGGTGGATCCTACGAGCAGTACTTC. It yields the protein CATLRGGSYEQYF. The V and J genes are TRBV28 and TRBJ2-7; D is possibly TRBD2 (5 bases). From germline, CDR1 is MDHEN and CDR2 SYDVKM. CDR3 size: 13 residues. The V end was cut by 10 bases, the J end by 1 base, with 14 bases between.

Only a few counts were recorded for this clone. V gene TRBV7-2 combines with J gene TRBJ1-3; D is ambiguous. Trimming pared 5 bases from V and 4 bases from J, leaving 6 bases between. The V gene's germline CDR1 is SGHTA and CDR2 FQGNSA. The CDR3 spans 12 residues. The CDR3 is CASSPAGNTIYF. The CDR3 nucleotides read TGTGCCAGCAGCCCTGCGGGAAACACCATATATTTT.

The rearrangement uses TRBV11-2 and TRBJ2-7, with a weak D call TRBD1 (6 bases). This CDR3 contains 17 residues. Per germline, CDR1 SGHAT and CDR2 FQNNGV. The ends were cut back, 5 bases at V and 2 bases at J, with 22 bases in the middle. The CDR3 reads CASSPLTAGDIPYEQYF. In DNA form, the CDR3 reads TGTGCCAGCAGCCCACTCACGGCTGGGGACATCCCCTACGAGCAGTACTTC.

V gene TRBV7-9 combines with J gene TRBJ2-5; D not resolved. V was shortened by 4 bases and J by 5 bases, with 14 bases between the two germline ends. The CDR3 runs to 14 residues. Germline V lookup: CDR1 SEHNR, CDR2 FQNEAQ (reference sequence). CDR3 sequence reads: CASSSELDFETQYF. The CDR3 coding sequence is TGTGCCAGCAGCTCTGAGCTTGACTTCGAGACCCAGTACTTC. Looking up the rest from reference TRBV7-9 and TRBJ2-5 gives the full variable domain: DTGVSQNPRHKITKRGQNVTFRCDPISEHNRLYWYRQTLGQGPEFLTYFQNEAQLEKSRLLSDRFSAERPKGSFSTLEIQRTEQGDSAMYLCASSSELDFETQYFGPGTRLLVL.

In its sample, this clone was seen a few times. The chain couples TRBV7-2 to TRBJ2-1; 13 nucleotides match TRBD2. The germline V gene has CDR1 SGHTA and CDR2 FQGNSA. This CDR3 region has 17 residues. V lost 0 bases and J lost 2; bases outside the gene matches: 1. The DNA for the CDR3 is TGTGCCAGCAGCTTAGCGGGGACTAGCGGGGCCTACAATGAGCAGTTCTTC. Translation gives CASSLAGTSGAYNEQFF.

V and J are TRBV25-1 and TRBJ2-1; 14 bases align to TRBD2. V gave up 2 bases and J gave up 2 bases; unmatched junction bases: 5. The CDR3 runs to 18 residues. Germline assignment: CDR1 MGHDK and CDR2 SYGVNS. The CDR3 sequence is CASSEPGLAGGPYNEQFF. CDR3 nucleotides: TGTGCCAGCAGTGAACCCGGACTAGCGGGAGGCCCCTACAATGAGCAGTTCTTC.

This clone was seen a handful of times. The CDR3 loop reads CASRAGGLNTEAFF. The CDR3 DNA sequence: TGTGCCAGCAGGGCGGGTGGGTTGAACACTGAAGCTTTCTTT. V is TRBV7-3 and J is TRBJ1-1, with D unclear. This CDR3 is 14 amino acids long. CDR1 and CDR2 from the germline V gene are SGHTA and FQGTGA. Trimming cost V 6 bases and J 0 bases, with 11 bases left between them.

This clone was seen only a few times. The rearrangement joins TRBV27 to TRBJ2-1, with 7 positions matching TRBD1. Per germline, CDR1 MNHEY and CDR2 SMNVEV (reference sequence). The CDR3 runs to 16 residues. Unmatched junction bases numbered 5, after V lost 3 bases and J lost 0 bases. CDR3 DNA: TGTGCCAGCAGTTTTGACAGGGATAGCTCCTACAATGAGCAGTTCTTC. This gives the protein CASSFDRDSSYNEQFF.

This chain links TRBV2 with TRBJ2-1; 8 bases line up with TRBD2. Per germline, CDR1 SNHLY and CDR2 FYNNEI. V lost 4 bases, J lost 1 base, and 6 bases stayed unmatched. The CDR3 is 16 amino acids. CDR3 DNA sequence: TGTGCCAGCAGTGGAGTTAGCGGGAAATCCTACAATGAGCAGTTCTTC. Amino acids: CASSGVSGKSYNEQFF.

V is TRBV7-3 and J is TRBJ2-2, with 9 bases matching TRBD1. The germline V gene encodes CDR1 SGHTA and CDR2 FQGTGA. CDR3 length: 18 amino acids. The J segment lost 2 bases and the V segment lost 4 bases, leaving 11 bases of the junction unmatched. This chain's CDR3 is CASSSNPGQGGNTGELFF. CDR3 bases: TGTGCCAGCAGCTCCAATCCGGGACAGGGAGGTAACACCGGGGAGCTGTTTTTT.

This chain joins TRBV28 and TRBJ1-6; D gene ambiguous. V gave up 5 bases and J gave up 14 bases, with 13 bases separating them. This CDR3 spans 12 amino acids. From germline, CDR1 is MDHEN and CDR2 SYDVKM. CDR3 protein: CASSPPLVSLHF. In nucleotides, the CDR3 is TGTGCCAGCAGTCCCCCCTTAGTGTCCCTCCACTTT.

The chain links TRBV29-1 to TRBJ2-3; D gene uncertain. Germline V CDR1 and CDR2: SQVTM, ANQGSEA. V shed 4 bases and J shed 0 bases, with 5 bases lying between them. The CDR3 has 12 amino acids. The CDR3 protein is CSVVQSTDTQYF. In DNA, the CDR3 is TGCAGCGTTGTACAAAGCACAGATACGCAGTATTTT.

The chain carries TRBV5-6 and TRBJ1-6; no clear D gene. CDR1 is SGHDT, CDR2 YYEEEE, per germline. Trimming removed 4 bases from V and 7 bases from J, with 18 bases in between. This CDR3 has 16 residues. CDR3 DNA sequence: TGTGCCAGCAGCAGGAGGGCGGCTCTGGGGAATTCACCCCTCCACTTT. Translation: CASSRRAALGNSPLHF.

This clone was seen more than once but under ten times. The genes are TRBV5-4 and TRBJ2-1; 9 bases are a match to TRBD2. Trimming at V came to 7 bases and at J to 5 bases, leaving 7 bases not matched to a gene. This CDR3 spans 14 amino acids. CDR1 and CDR2 from the germline V gene are SGHNT and YYREEE (reference sequence). CDR3 residues: CASAGLAGDNEQFF. The CDR3 DNA reads as TGTGCCAGCGCAGGTTTAGCGGGGGACAATGAGCAGTTCTTC. Drawing the rest from reference TRBV5-4 and TRBJ2-1, the complete variable domain is ETGVTQSPTHLIKTRGQQVTLRCSSQSGHNTVSWYQQALGQGPQFIFQYYREEENGRGNFPPRFSGLQFPNYSSELNVNALELDDSALYLCASAGLAGDNEQFFGPGTRLTVL.

V and J are TRBV6-5 and TRBJ1-2; 7 bases are shared with TRBD1. Germline CDR1 reads MNHEY; CDR2 reads SVGAGI. This CDR3 comprises 14 residues. The ends lost 0 bases at V and 8 bases at J; junction bases unmatched: 6. CDR3 DNA sequence: TGTGCCAGCAGTTACTCCCCGACAGGGACCGGCTACACCTTC. Protein: CASSYSPTGTGYTF.

This clone has a handful of counts. This chain joins TRBV5-1 and TRBJ2-5; D perhaps matches TRBD1 (6 bases). The J call may be incorrect, as the DNA end agrees better with TRBJ2-7. CDR3 length: 14 amino acids. The V gene's germline CDR1 is SGHRS and CDR2 YFSETQ. The CDR3 bases are TGCGCCAGCAGCTGGTCGACAGGTCGGTACGAGCAGTACTTC. Its translation is CASSWSTGRYEQYF.

This sequence joins TRBV29-1 and TRBJ2-5; 7 nucleotides align to TRBD1. The J call is in doubt because the DNA end fits TRBJ2-7 better. The CDR3 is 13 residues long. CDR1 SQVTM and CDR2 ANQGSEA come from the germline V gene. This chain's CDR3 is CSVLGQDSYEQYF. For the CDR3, the DNA is TGCAGCGTTCTTGGACAGGACTCCTACGAGCAGTACTTC.

This chain connects TRBV6-5 to TRBJ1-6; D might be TRBD1 (5 bases). Trimming removed 0 bases at V and 11 bases at J, with 8 bases between. This CDR3 contains 13 residues. Germline-derived CDR1 and CDR2 are MNHEY and SVGAGI. The CDR3 loop is CASSYSGGTPLHF. For the CDR3, the DNA is TGTGCCAGCAGTTACTCCGGGGGGACACCCCTCCACTTT.

This clone was seen a handful of times. The chain is built from TRBV19 and TRBJ2-2; tentatively, D is TRBD2 (6 bases). The CDR3 spans 15 residues. V was pared by 7 bases and J by 6 bases, with 18 bases between. Germline CDR1 reads LNHDA; CDR2 reads SQIVND (reference sequence). This CDR3 reads CASTYLGGTPGELFF. The DNA for the CDR3 is TGTGCCAGTACCTACCTCGGGGGAACACCCGGGGAGCTGTTTTTT.

The gene calls are TRBV5-5 and TRBJ2-6; D may be TRBD1 (5 bases). The CDR3 is made up of 16 amino acids. V lost 2 bases and J lost 0, with 9 bases in between. The germline V gene encodes CDR1 SGHKS and CDR2 YYEKEE (reference sequence). The CDR3 reads CASSFKGISGANVLTF. The CDR3 DNA follows: TGTGCCAGCAGCTTTAAGGGGATCTCTGGGGCCAACGTCCTGACTTTC.

The chain carries TRBV7-8 and TRBJ1-1; D may be TRBD1 (6 bases). V gave up 3 bases and J gave up 0 bases, with 11 bases separating them. The CDR3 covers 15 residues. CDR1 SGHVS and CDR2 FQNEAQ come from the germline V gene. CDR3 DNA: TGTGCCAGCAGCTTCACAGGGTCGGTGAACACTGAAGCTTTCTTT. Its translation: CASSFTGSVNTEAFF.

This clone came up a few times. In nucleotides, the CDR3 is TGTGCCAGCAGGTGGGACAGGGAGGGAATCCGTTTTCAAGAGACCCAGTACTTC. Protein: CASRWDREGIRFQETQYF. The rearrangement links TRBV5-5 to TRBJ2-5, with 9 bases lining up with TRBD1. The CDR3 totals 18 residues. Germline lookup yields CDR1 SGHKS and CDR2 YYEKEE (reference sequence). The trim removed 5 bases at V and 2 bases at J, leaving 16 bases unmatched.

This chain joins TRBV15 and TRBJ2-5, with a tentative D call TRBD2 (5 bases). Gene TRBJ2-7 matches the end of the DNA better, so the J call may be wrong. Germline V lookup: CDR1 LNHNV, CDR2 YYDKDF (reference sequence). The CDR3 has 13 amino acids. Here the CDR3 DNA reads TGTGCCACCAGCAGAGAACCAACTAGCGAGCAGTACTTC. The encoded protein is CATSREPTSEQYF.

This chain uses TRBV20-1 with TRBJ2-1; 10 nucleotides match TRBD1. CDR1 and CDR2 from the germline V gene are DFQATT and SNEGSKA (reference sequence). This CDR3 spans 11 amino acids. V lost 4 bases, J lost 15 bases, and 6 bases stayed unmatched. DNA for the CDR3: TGCAGTGCTACAGGACAGGGGGGCCCGTTCTTC. It translates to CSATGQGGPFF.

This clone has more than one count but fewer than ten. The chain carries TRBV15 and TRBJ2-2; a weak D match, TRBD2 (5 bases). Germline CDR1 LNHNV, CDR2 YYDKDF (reference sequence). The CDR3 loop spans 14 amino acids. V was trimmed by 0 bases and J by 6 bases, leaving 8 bases between them. Written as DNA, the CDR3 is TGTGCCACCAGCAGAGAGGAGGTCTCCGGGGAGCTGTTTTTT. It translates to CATSREEVSGELFF.

Worth noting for this clone: The same CDR3 can be traced to other DNA sequences in this sample. The J gene is TRBJ1-6, the V gene TRBV5-1; 8 bases are shared with TRBD1. V lost 1 base to trimming and J lost 11 bases; unmatched junction nucleotides: 8. The V gene's germline CDR1 is SGHRS and CDR2 YFSETQ. The CDR3 sequence is 15 residues long. CDR3 nucleotides: TGCGCCAGCAGCTTGCCTGATAGACAGGGGACACCCCTCCACTTT. This encodes CASSLPDRQGTPLHF.